The clone carrying this TCR beta chain was recorded at least ten times. The sample belongs to a study of T cells after yellow fever vaccination. Study background: It was SMART-Seq v4 Ultra Low Input that prepared the fractions with low cell numbers.

The germline CDR1 and CDR2 sequences are SGHTA and FQGNSA. This CDR3 comprises 14 residues. V gave up 1 base and J gave up 1 base, with 7 bases separating them. TCRdb called the 5' RACE reads again in MiXCR, with one record for every CDR3 protein. The table shows a few hundred thousand distinct CDR3 sequences, with about 7.1% occurring only once. This specimen consisted of CD4+ T cells sorted from PBMCs, obtained 15 days after the yellow fever booster vaccination. The chain couples TRBV7-2 to TRBJ2-5, with TRBD2 as a possible D gene (5 bases). The clonotype was recovered from a young man who received the YFV17D yellow fever vaccine. CDR3 sequence (DNA): TGTGCCAGCAGCTTAGGAGGGAGCCAAGAGACCCAGTACTTC. Amino acids: CASSLGGSQETQYF.